This TCR beta chain was obtained from a study of shared clonotypes between healthy human individuals. Overall study context: Samples came from two female and a few male donors aged 18 to 49. CD4 naive and CD4 memory each took three plates per donor, while CD8 naive took two and CD8 memory one.

The germline CDR1 and CDR2 sequences are LNHNV and YYDKDF (reference sequence). The CDR3 runs 17 residues. The ends were cut back, 3 bases at V and 1 base at J, with 18 bases in the middle. The method was immunoSEQ multiplex PCR; TCRdb's version includes in-frame clones alone and lacks a portion of them. The table has over 2 million clones, approximately 90% seen once. The material sequenced was naive CD4+ T cells from PBMCs. Documented subset: CD45RA+ positively selected. The chain employs TRBV15 and TRBJ1-2, with D hard to call. The origin of this receptor is a man between 18 and 29 years old in good health. Some clones in this sample may be carry-over from other donors' samples. The chain's CDR3 is CATSSGGPGRRNYGYTF. CDR3 coding DNA: TGTGCCACCAGCAGTGGCGGACCCGGACGCCGTAACTATGGCTACACCTTC.